This TCR beta chain derives from a study of naive and memory T cell subsets. Trimming shortened V by 0 bases and J by 3 bases, and 13 bases separated the two germline ends. Germline V gene lookup returns CDR1 SGHRS and CDR2 YFSETQ. This CDR3 region has 15 residues. Two oligonucleotides, mixed equimolar, formed the beta constant-region primer covering TRBC1 and TRBC2. The ligated cDNA underwent four PCR rounds using SP2 and nested alpha and beta constant-region primers. MiXCR, run by TCRdb on the UMI-ligation and nested PCR reads, gives a single entry per CDR3 protein. The profile shows 120,000 to 150,000 distinct CDR3 sequences, roughly 23% of them singletons. Study results and caveats: Naive repertoires, especially CD8, held a few larger clonotypes, possibly memory cells re-expressing CD45RA.

Details on this clonotype: Its antigen is unidentified.

The chain employs TRBV5-1 and TRBJ2-7; D gene ambiguous. This TCR was sampled from a human donor in good health. The specimen was naive CD4+ T cells from blood. CDR3 in DNA: TGCGCCAGCAGCTTGGCCGGTGGTATCGGCTACGAGCAGTACTTC. Amino acids: CASSLAGGIGYEQYF.